Listed here is a single TCR beta chain. Its antigen is as yet unknown. A junction boundary mismatches the germline segment, possibly from a read error. This sample was included in a study of shared clonotypes between healthy human individuals. Findings and limits, study-wide: Lower generation probabilities were found for non-shared clonotypes than for those shared by all four donors. Generally, naive subsets (rather than memory subsets) showed larger estimated richness. Between a handful of donors, naive CD4 clonotypes were shared at a level of about 5.3%.

Germline V CDR1 and CDR2: MNHEY, SVGAGI. The CDR3 sequence is 15 residues long. As processed by the authors: There were no quality scores in the junction-only immunoSEQ sequences, so filtering differed. The assay was immunoSEQ multiplex PCR, and TCRdb's table has in-frame clones only and misses some. V and J calls and clone size are as listed in that table; D and trimming were resolved from the DNA. The table records 100,000 to 130,000 clones, about 63% of them present only once. The chain is built from TRBV6-5 and TRBJ2-3; possibly TRBD1 or TRBD2 for D (6 bases each). This receptor was obtained from a woman in her thirties in good health. Input material: memory CD8+ T cells sorted from blood. Documented subset: CD45RO+ cells pooled with CCR7-negative TemRA cells. The CDR3 bases are TGTGCCAGCAGTGACTCGGGCAGGGGAGGTGATACGCAGTATTTT. This translates into CASSDSGRGGDTQYF.